These 7 T cell receptor beta chains originate from one sample sequenced in a study of identical twins. TCRdb analysed the 5' RACE reads with MiXCR anew, one entry per CDR3 protein. The sample records about 810,000 distinct CDR3 sequences, more than 9% being singletons. These data also featured in a second study, about yellow fever vaccine responses in identical twins.

Sequencing was carried out using PBMCs. The receptors derive from a woman aged 18-30 years in good health.

This clonotype was counted a few times. The rearrangement joins TRBV6-2 or TRBV6-3 to TRBJ2-5; TRBD2 matches 8 bases. The germline CDR1 and CDR2 sequences are MNHEY and SVGEGT. J was trimmed by 4 bases and V by 4 bases; bases with no gene match: 5. The CDR3 runs 14 residues. The CDR3 is CASSSETSVETQYF. CDR3 bases: TGTGCCAGCAGTTCCGAGACTAGCGTAGAGACCCAGTACTTC.

This clonotype has just a few counts. The chain couples TRBV29-1 to TRBJ2-1; D not certain. The germline gives CDR1 SQVTM, CDR2 ANQGSEA. The CDR3 contains 12 residues. The V end was cut by 8 bases, the J end by 5 bases, with 13 bases between. The CDR3: CSPVTPHNEQFF. Written as DNA, the CDR3 is TGCAGCCCAGTGACCCCCCACAATGAGCAGTTCTTC.

The V call is TRBV20-1, the J call TRBJ1-1; D might be TRBD1 (5 bases). The CDR3 spans 14 residues. Germline lookup yields CDR1 DFQATT and CDR2 SNEGSKA (reference sequence). Trimming took off 3 bases at V and 4 bases at J, with 15 bases between the two ends. DNA for the CDR3: TGCAGTGCTAGGTCTCAGGGATTTGGCACTGAAGCTTTCTTT. It is translated as CSARSQGFGTEAFF.

The CDR3 sequence: CASSQDHFQGLNTEAFF. Written as DNA, the CDR3 is TGTGCCAGCAGCCAAGATCATTTTCAGGGCTTGAACACTGAAGCTTTCTTT. The V gene is TRBV14, the J gene TRBJ1-1; the D gene is possibly TRBD1 (5 bases). There are 17 residues in the CDR3. Germline V CDR1 and CDR2: SGHDN, FVKESK. The V and J ends lost 0 bases and 0 bases respectively, with 14 bases between them.

The sample holds a few counts of this clonotype. The V and J genes are TRBV28 and TRBJ2-6, with D hard to call. V lost 5 bases to trimming and J lost 0 bases, with 14 bases between them. Germline CDR1 reads MDHEN; CDR2 reads SYDVKM. The length of the CDR3 is 17 residues. CDR3 bases: TGTGCCAGCAGTGTGCCTACACCAAACTCTGGGGCCAACGTCCTGACTTTC. Amino acid sequence: CASSVPTPNSGANVLTF.

There are many counts of this clonotype. The rearrangement links TRBV12-3 or TRBV12-4 to TRBJ1-2; tentatively, D is TRBD1 (5 bases). Trimming shortened V by 6 bases and J by 5 bases, and 10 bases separated the two germline ends. CDR3 length: 12 amino acids. The CDR3 loop is CASRGGVYGYTF. The CDR3 bases are TGTGCCAGCAGGGGGGGAGTGTATGGCTACACCTTC.

The gene calls are TRBV5-1 and TRBJ1-4; D gene unclear. The V gene lost 3 bases and the J gene lost 7 bases, with 13 bases spanning the gap. Germline assignment: CDR1 SGHRS and CDR2 YFSETQ. This CDR3 contains 14 residues. The CDR3, as DNA: TGCGCCAGCAGCTCTGGAGGTCAAGCTGAAAAACTGTTTTTT. Protein: CASSSGGQAEKLFF.